This T cell receptor (beta chain) was profiled in a study of blood T cell repertoires in COVID-19. Germline loops: CDR1 LGHNA, CDR2 YNFKEQ. The CDR3 runs to 16 residues. The ends were cut back, 2 bases at V and 0 bases at J, with 11 bases in the middle. Here immunoSEQ multiplex PCR was the method, and the copy in TCRdb shows in-frame clones only, minus some. The sample has tens of thousands of clones, around 88% seen once. The sample holds one count of this clone. The rearrangement uses TRBV4-2 and TRBJ2-1, with D maybe TRBD2 (6 bases). This sequence originates from a man aged 65-85 years with active or convalescent COVID-19. The sequenced sample consisted of peripheral blood. CDR3 loop: CASSQLALSSYNEQFF. The CDR3 DNA reads TGTGCCAGCAGCCAACTAGCGCTGAGCTCCTACAATGAGCAGTTCTTC.